A single sample is the source of the 10 T cell receptor beta chains below, sequenced in a study of tumor and adjacent non-tumor tissue in lung cancer. No cell sorting was done before RNA was extracted from the tissue. Three rounds of nested PCR, following a modified ARM-PCR protocol, produced the TCRbeta library. TCRdb analysed the multiplex PCR reads with MiXCR anew, one entry per CDR3 protein. The repertoire holds about 120,000 distinct CDR3 sequences, with over 65% as singletons. Sequenced sample: lung tumor tissue. These TCRs come from a man aged 25 to 45 with non-small cell lung cancer.

This clonotype was detected many times. This chain connects TRBV12-3 or TRBV12-4 to TRBJ1-4; a weak D match, TRBD1 (6 bases). CDR3 length: 14 residues. Trimming cost V 6 bases and J 3 bases, with 11 bases left between them. The CDR3 is CASRPGESNEKLFF. The CDR3 nucleotides read TGTGCCAGCAGACCAGGGGAGTCTAATGAAAAACTGTTTTTT.

Points on this clonotype: This could be a read error, since a much larger clone is one nucleotide away. This chain connects TRBV4-1 to TRBJ2-7, with TRBD1 identical over 8 bases. Per the germline V gene, CDR1 is MGHRA and CDR2 is YSYEKL. This CDR3 comprises 17 residues. The CDR3 DNA follows: TGCGCCAGCAGCCAAGAAGGGCCTGGACAGGGCTCCTACGTGCAGTACTTC. Protein sequence: CASSQEGPGQGSYVQYF.

This chain connects TRBV11-3 to TRBJ2-7; unclear D gene. This CDR3 is built from 15 residues. The germline CDR1 and CDR2 sequences are SGHNT and YENEEA. V lost 9 bases and J lost 2, with 20 bases in between. CDR3 in DNA: TGTGCCAGGAGTTTCCGGGCGGCAGCCGCCTACGAGCAGTACTTC. It codes for CARSFRAAAAYEQYF.

This clonotype has a single count. The chain couples TRBV5-1 to TRBJ1-5; a weak D match, TRBD1 (5 bases). From germline, CDR1 is SGHRS and CDR2 YFSETQ. Trimming took off 5 bases at V and 1 base at J, with 13 bases between the two ends. The CDR3 runs 15 residues. The CDR3 sequence: CASSFEGLSNQPQHF. CDR3 DNA: TGCGCCAGCAGTTTTGAGGGGTTGAGCAATCAGCCCCAGCATTTT. The full variable domain, rest sourced from reference TRBV5-1 and TRBJ1-5, is KAGVTQTPRYLIKTRGQQVTLSCSPISGHRSVSWYQQTPGQGLQFLFEYFSETQRNKGNFPGRFSGRQFSNSRSEMNVSTLELGDSALYLCASSFEGLSNQPQHFGDGTRLSIL.

Concerning this clonotype itself: A much bigger clone sits one base away, suggesting this may be a read error. The genes are TRBV10-3 and TRBJ2-7, with 9 positions matching TRBD1. V lost 4 bases to trimming and J lost 5 bases; unmatched junction nucleotides: 6. The CDR3 is 14 residues long. CDR1 and CDR2 from the germline V gene are ENHRY and SYGVKD. The CDR3 nucleotides are TGTGCCATCAGTGGCGAGGACAGGGGCCACGAGCAGTACTTC. Its translation: CAISGEDRGHEQYF.

V is TRBV11-2 and J is TRBJ1-1; D may be TRBD1 (5 bases). This CDR3 is 18 amino acids long. Germline V gives CDR1 SGHAT, CDR2 FQNNGV. V dropped 5 bases and J dropped 6 bases, with 28 bases sitting between them. For the CDR3, the DNA is TGTGCCAGCAGCATAGCCCCGGGACTGGGGGATAAGGAACCTGAAGCTTTCTTT. Translated, it gives CASSIAPGLGDKEPEAFF.

This clonotype has at least ten counts. This chain uses TRBV11-3 with TRBJ2-7, with D maybe TRBD1 (6 bases). Germline V CDR1 and CDR2: SGHNT, YENEEA. V dropped 6 bases and J dropped 0 bases, with 24 bases sitting between them. The CDR3 runs 18 residues. This CDR3 reads CASRTPGQGSSRSYEQYF. The CDR3 DNA is TGTGCCAGCAGAACACCTGGGCAGGGGTCTAGCCGCTCCTACGAGCAGTACTTC.

Regarding this clonotype: A single base separates this from a much larger clone, so it may be a read error. CDR3: CASGFGGEYDYTF. For the CDR3, the DNA is TGTGCTAGTGGTTTCGGAGGGGAGTATGACTACACCTTC. The J gene is TRBJ1-2, the V gene TRBV12-5; D perhaps matches TRBD1 (5 bases). The germline CDR1 and CDR2 sequences are LGHNT and FRNRAP. The CDR3 sequence is 13 residues long.

This clonotype appeared many times. This chain joins TRBV28 and TRBJ2-7; D might be TRBD2 (5 bases). The V and J ends lost 6 bases and 4 bases respectively, with 16 bases between them. The germline V gene has CDR1 MDHEN and CDR2 SYDVKM. There are 14 residues in the CDR3. The DNA of the CDR3 is TGTGCCAGCAGCACAAGAACCAGACTATACGAGCAGTACTTC. Its protein product is CASSTRTRLYEQYF.

The sample holds one count of this clonotype. In this CDR3 the conserved last residue, phenylalanine or tryptophan, is missing, so a read error is likely. The DNA is omitted, as the CDR3 cannot be located on it reliably, and the CDR3 follows TCRdb's listing. This chain connects TRBV12-5 to TRBJ2-5; the table's D call, TRBD1, has no DNA check behind it. Both ends counted, the CDR3 spans 13 residues. Germline loops: CDR1 LGHNT, CDR2 FRNRAP. CDR3 loop: CASGTGTPETHYY.